One and the same sample provided the 17 T cell receptor beta chains below, sequenced in a study of cytomegalovirus exposure and HLA in healthy donors. PCR used 60 Vbeta primers and 13 Jbeta primers. Method: immunoSEQ multiplex PCR; TCRdb's copy keeps in-frame clones and lacks some. The table records about 160,000 clones, 80% to 90% of them present only once. The sequencing input was PBMCs. The receptor set was obtained from a woman between 18 and 29 years old in good health and CMV-seronegative.

The V gene is TRBV5-6, the J gene TRBJ1-2; D not resolved. V lost 0 bases to trimming and J lost 8 bases, with 5 bases between them. Germline values: CDR1 SGHDT, CDR2 YYEEEE. CDR3 length equals 11 residues. CDR3 sequence: CASSLGMGYTF. DNA of the CDR3: TGTGCCAGCAGCTTGGGTATGGGCTACACCTTC.

The chain uses TRBV28 and TRBJ1-5; the D gene is possibly TRBD1 (6 bases). Looked up from germline, CDR1 is MDHEN and CDR2 is SYDVKM. The CDR3 loop spans 16 amino acids. Deletions cut 7 bases from V and 1 base from J, with 17 bases between. Written as DNA, the CDR3 is TGTGCCAGCACTATAACGGACAGACTAAGCAATCAGCCCCAGCATTTT. As protein: CASTITDRLSNQPQHF. The full variable domain, in which reference TRBV28 and TRBJ1-5 provide the parts outside the CDR3, is DVKVTQSSRYLVKRTGEKVFLECVQDMDHENMFWYRQDPGLGLRLIYFSYDVKMKEKGDIPEGYSVSREKKERFSLILESASTNQTSMYLCASTITDRLSNQPQHFGDGTRLSIL.

The rearrangement uses TRBV28 and TRBJ2-6; D is uncertain. The CDR3 runs to 12 residues. Germline V CDR1 and CDR2: MDHEN, SYDVKM. V was pared by 10 bases and J by 0 bases, with 4 bases between. CDR3 sequence reads: CATVSGANVLTF. CDR3 in DNA: TGTGCCACAGTCTCTGGGGCCAACGTCCTGACTTTC.

This clone was detected a few times. The genes are TRBV11-3 and TRBJ2-7, with 8 bases aligning to TRBD2. Per the germline V gene, CDR1 is SGHNT and CDR2 is YENEEA. CDR3 size: 15 residues. With 4 bases clipped from V and 3 bases from J, the junction kept 8 bases outside the gene matches. The CDR3 DNA sequence: TGTGCCAGCAGCTCCCGGACTAGCACAAACTACGAGCAGTACTTC. The encoded protein is CASSSRTSTNYEQYF.

The chain combines TRBV14 with TRBJ2-1; possibly TRBD1 for D (7 bases). Trimming removed 4 bases from V and 9 bases from J, with 16 bases in between. Germline lookup yields CDR1 SGHDN and CDR2 FVKESK. The CDR3 runs 14 residues. The CDR3 region has the DNA TGTGCCAGCAGCCCGACAGGGAGGCTCGGTGAGCAGTTCTTC. It encodes CASSPTGRLGEQFF.

CDR3 amino acids: CASSFDTTGYYGYTF. CDR3 in DNA: TGTGCCAGCAGCTTTGACACGACAGGATACTATGGCTACACCTTC. The chain recombines TRBV5-6 with TRBJ1-2; D possibly corresponds to TRBD1 (6 bases). CDR1 is SGHDT and CDR2 is YYEEEE in the germline V gene. The V end was cut by 2 bases, the J end by 3 bases, with 14 bases between. This CDR3 contains 15 residues.

This chain connects TRBV19 to TRBJ1-2; tentatively, D is TRBD1 (5 bases). Looked up from germline, CDR1 is LNHDA and CDR2 is SQIVND (reference sequence). The CDR3 length is 13 residues. The V gene lost 5 bases and the J gene lost 4 bases, with 11 bases spanning the gap. CDR3 in amino acids: CASSLQGSYGYTF. CDR3 nucleotides: TGTGCCAGTAGTTTGCAGGGAAGCTATGGCTACACCTTC.

The chain is built from TRBV5-1 and TRBJ2-5, with 7 positions matching TRBD1. Gene TRBJ2-7 matches the end of the DNA better, so the J call may be wrong. Per germline, CDR1 SGHRS and CDR2 YFSETQ. CDR3 size: 16 residues. The CDR3 nucleotides are TGCGCCAGCAGCCAACGGCCAGGGGGAAGGTCCTACGAGCAGTACTTC. As protein: CASSQRPGGRSYEQYF.

Concerning this clone itself: Sequence at one end of the junction differs from germline and may be a read error. The chain combines TRBV2 with TRBJ2-3; D is uncertain. Germline V gene sequence: CDR1 SNHLY, CDR2 FYNNEI. The CDR3 length is 12 residues. The CDR3 nucleotides read TGTGCCAGCAGTGAGCTAGTGGAGCTAGTGCATTTT. Amino acids: CASSELVELVHF.

The V gene is TRBV28, the J gene TRBJ2-1, with 13 bases matching TRBD2. This CDR3 contains 16 residues. Trimming at V came to 0 bases and at J to 5 bases, leaving 1 base not matched to a gene. The germline gives CDR1 MDHEN, CDR2 SYDVKM. CDR3 DNA sequence: TGTGCCAGCAGTTTATGGACTAGCGGGAGGAACAATGAGCAGTTCTTC. Translated, it gives CASSLWTSGRNNEQFF.

The chain is built from TRBV5-8 and TRBJ1-4, with D possibly TRBD1 on 5 matching bases. Germline CDR1 and CDR2: SGHTS and YDEGEE. The CDR3 extends over 11 amino acids. Trimming shortened V by 1 base and J by 10 bases, and 5 bases separated the two germline ends. This CDR3 reads CASSLRGKLFF. DNA of the CDR3: TGTGCCAGCAGCTTGAGGGGAAAACTGTTTTTT.

The chain combines TRBV7-6 with TRBJ2-3, with 12 bases that match TRBD1. CDR3 length: 16 residues. Germline loops: CDR1 SGHVS, CDR2 FNYEAQ. V trimming: 5 bases; J trimming: 5 bases; junction bases outside the gene matches: 8. The CDR3 region has the DNA TGTGCCAGCAGCCCGGGACAGGGGGCGCTGGGAGATACGCAGTATTTT. Translating it yields CASSPGQGALGDTQYF.

The chain employs TRBV2 and TRBJ1-1; the match to TRBD1 covers 8 bases. Germline loops: CDR1 SNHLY, CDR2 FYNNEI. Trimming took 6 bases from V and 4 from J; bases not matched to a gene: 7. The CDR3 contains 14 residues. The CDR3 region has the DNA TGTGCCAGCAGCCCCGGGACAGGCGGCACTGAAGCTTTCTTT. Protein product: CASSPGTGGTEAFF.

The chain joins TRBV7-3 to TRBJ2-1; maybe TRBD2 (6 bases). Germline values: CDR1 SGHTA, CDR2 FQGTGA. The CDR3 is 15 residues long. Trimming pared 2 bases from V and 2 bases from J, leaving 10 bases between. The CDR3 DNA is TGTGCCAGCAGCTTACTCGGGAGTCCCTACAATGAGCAGTTCTTC. This encodes CASSLLGSPYNEQFF.

The J gene is TRBJ1-5, the V gene TRBV30; weak D call: TRBD1 (6 bases). The V end lost 0 bases, the J end lost 0 bases, and 24 bases lay between the germline ends. The CDR3 is made up of 20 amino acids. Germline V gene data show CDR1 as GTSNPN and CDR2 as SVGIG (reference sequence). CDR3: CAWSVPTLDSGKTSNQPQHF. The CDR3 DNA reads as TGTGCCTGGAGTGTCCCCACCTTGGACAGCGGAAAAACTAGCAATCAGCCCCAGCATTTT.

V usage is TRBV5-1 and J usage is TRBJ1-1; TRBD1 might be the D (6 bases). Trimming left V 0 bases short and J 8 bases short, with 11 bases between. CDR3 size: 13 residues. The germline V gene encodes CDR1 SGHRS and CDR2 YFSETQ. DNA of the CDR3: TGCGCCAGCAGCTTGGGTCAGGGGCGAGAAGCTTTCTTT. Protein product: CASSLGQGREAFF.

For this clone: Other DNA sequences of this sample code for an identical CDR3. V and J are TRBV10-3 and TRBJ1-1, with D perhaps TRBD1 (5 bases). CDR3 length: 12 amino acids. Germline CDR1 and CDR2: ENHRY and SYGVKD. V was trimmed by 2 bases and J by 11 bases, leaving 12 bases between them. The CDR3 here is CAISEAGTVAFF. CDR3 in DNA: TGTGCCATCAGTGAGGCGGGGACTGTTGCTTTCTTT.